A selection of T cell receptor beta chains follows, all from one sample in a study of T cells after yellow fever vaccination. TCRdb reprocessed the 5' RACE reads with MiXCR, giving one entry per CDR3 protein. The sample consists of more than 110,000 distinct CDR3 sequences, about 6.2% of them appearing once. This sample comprised CD4+ T cells sorted from PBMCs, obtained 10 days after the yellow fever booster vaccination. The source is a man aged 30 to 39 who received the YFV17D yellow fever vaccine. CDR3s include the opening cysteine and the closing phenylalanine or tryptophan. D genes are given only for firm matches. For some rows the clone size is stated as once, few or many, or as a class when expanded; others skip it.

CDR3 length	clone size	D gene	J gene	V gene	CDR3 DNA	CDR3 protein
12	-	-	TRBJ1-2	TRBV5-6	TGTGCCAGCAGCCAAGAGGTCTATGGCTACACCTTC	CASSQEVYGYTF
13	many	-	TRBJ2-1	TRBV30	TGTGCCTGGGGCTGGAGCTCCTACAATGAGCAGTTCTTC	CAWGWSSYNEQFF
15	many	TRBD1	TRBJ1-1	TRBV7-8	TGTGCCAGCAGCTTAACAGGGGTACGCGGCACTGAAGCTTTCTTT	CASSLTGVRGTEAFF
16	-	TRBD2	TRBJ2-3	TRBV5-4	TGTGCCAGCAGCTTGGTATCTGGGAGGGCCACAGATACGCAGTATTTT	CASSLVSGRATDTQYF
14	many	-	TRBJ1-1	TRBV28	TGTGCCAGCAGTTTACCGGGACAAGGAACTGAAGCTTTCTTT	CASSLPGQGTEAFF
16	few	TRBD1	TRBJ2-6	TRBV29-1	TGCAGCGTTGAAGGGACAGGGTTATCTGGGGCCAACGTCCTGACTTTC	CSVEGTGLSGANVLTF
18	-	TRBD1	TRBJ1-2	TRBV5-1	TGCGCCAGCAGCTTGGGGCCCACCGACAGAGACAGGGGTCGTGGCTACACCTTC	CASSLGPTDRDRGRGYTF
14	many	-	TRBJ2-1	TRBV6-5	TGTGCCAGCAGGTCACCGGGAGAAGACAATGAGCAGTTCTTC	CASRSPGEDNEQFF
14	many	-	TRBJ1-5	TRBV12-3/TRBV12-4	TGTGCCAGCAGTCAGTCGGGGGGCAATCAGCCCCAGCATTTT	CASSQSGGNQPQHF
12	many	-	TRBJ2-2	TRBV20-1	TGCAGTGCTCGGAGATGGGGCGGGGAGCTGTTTTTT	CSARRWGGELFF
16	many	TRBD2	TRBJ2-3	TRBV10-1	TGCGCCAGCAGTGACTATACTAGCGTTTTCACAGATACGCAGTATTTT	CASSDYTSVFTDTQYF
15	many	TRBD1	TRBJ1-4	TRBV4-3	TGCGCCAGCAGCCGGACGGGACAGGGGAATGAAAAACTGTTTTTT	CASSRTGQGNEKLFF
14	many	-	TRBJ2-7	TRBV10-3	TGTGCCATCAGTGAGTCGTATGGGGGTGCCGAGCAGTACTTC	CAISESYGGAEQYF
15	many	-	TRBJ2-4	TRBV5-1	TGCGCCAGCAGCTGGACGGACAGATCGAGGGGCATTCAGTACTTC	CASSWTDRSRGIQYF
14	few	-	TRBJ2-7	TRBV7-2	TGTGCCAGCAGCCCGTACGACTATGCCTACGAGCAGTACTTC	CASSPYDYAYEQYF
16	many	-	TRBJ2-2	TRBV11-1	TGTGCCAGCAGCTTAGTGCAGGACTTCCTTACCGGGGAGCTGTTTTTT	CASSLVQDFLTGELFF
19	many	TRBD2	TRBJ2-1	TRBV20-1	TGCAGTGCTAAACTATTTGGGACTAGCGGACTAAGCTCCTACAATGAGCAGTTCTTC	CSAKLFGTSGLSSYNEQFF
14	many	-	TRBJ1-5	TRBV24-1	TGTGCCACCAGTGAGGGCCAGGTCAATCAGCCCCAGCATTTT	CATSEGQVNQPQHF
14	few	TRBD1	TRBJ2-3	TRBV7-2	TGTGCCAGCAGCTTAGAAACAGGGGAAGATACGCAGTATTTT	CASSLETGEDTQYF
15	-	TRBD1	TRBJ1-2	TRBV4-2	TGTGCCAGCAGCCAAGCCCCCGACAGGGACTATGGCTACACCTTC	CASSQAPDRDYGYTF
12	many	-	TRBJ2-1	TRBV7-2	TGTGCCAGCAGCCTACCCGCGGACGAGCAGTTCTTC	CASSLPADEQFF
13	many	-	TRBJ2-3	TRBV30	TGTGCCTTACCAATGGGGGGCACAGATACGCAGTATTTT	CALPMGGTDTQYF
13	many	-	TRBJ1-5	TRBV7-2	TGTGCCAGCAGCAGCGACCGAAATCAGCCCCAGCATTTT	CASSSDRNQPQHF
20	few	TRBD2	TRBJ2-1	TRBV7-7	TGTGCTAGCAGCTTAAAGGGGGCCGGGACTAGCGGGATCCTTTACAATGAGCAGTTCTTC	CASSLKGAGTSGILYNEQFF
12	many	-	TRBJ1-5	TRBV12-3/TRBV12-4	TGTGCCAGCAACGGACAGAATCAGCCCCAGCATTTT	CASNGQNQPQHF
16	many	TRBD2	TRBJ2-5	TRBV7-2	TGTGCCAGCAGCCAAGCGATTAGCGGGAGCAGAGAGACCCAGTACTTC	CASSQAISGSRETQYF
15	many	TRBD2	TRBJ2-4	TRBV7-2	TGTGCCAGCAGCTTAGCGACTAGCACGAGAGACATTCAGTACTTC	CASSLATSTRDIQYF
14	many	-	TRBJ2-4	TRBV5-1	TGCGCCAGCAGGGTTTCACTAGGGGATGACATTCAGTACTTC	CASRVSLGDDIQYF
16	many	-	TRBJ2-2	TRBV7-9	TGTGCCAGCAGCTTAAGGGACCTATCGAACACCGGGGAGCTGTTTTTT	CASSLRDLSNTGELFF
19	many	TRBD2	TRBJ2-1	TRBV5-1	TGCGCCAGCAAGGCCCCGGGACTAGCGAACCTGTTAACATGGTCGGAGCAGTTCTTC	CASKAPGLANLLTWSEQFF
17	few	TRBD2	TRBJ2-1	TRBV9	TGTGCCAGCAGCGTAGCTGCGGCTAGCGGGAGTAGGAATGAGCAGTTCTTC	CASSVAAASGSRNEQFF
14	many	-	TRBJ2-3	TRBV5-1	TGCGCCAGCAGCTTCGGGAGGGGGCTTGATACGCAGTATTTT	CASSFGRGLDTQYF
16	many	-	TRBJ2-2	TRBV20-1	TGCAGTGCTAGAGAGGCAAGCGGCCGAGGCACCGGGGAGCTGTTTTTT	CSAREASGRGTGELFF
14	few	TRBD2	TRBJ2-1	TRBV11-3	TGTGCCAGCAGCTTAGATACTAGCGGGATTGAGCAGTTCTTC	CASSLDTSGIEQFF
15	many	-	TRBJ1-1	TRBV2	TGTGCCAGCAAGGAGAGCCCCACAGGCAACACTGAAGCTTTCTTT	CASKESPTGNTEAFF
11	many	-	TRBJ1-2	TRBV30	TGTGCCTGGAGTGTAGGATCCGGCTACACCTTC	CAWSVGSGYTF
11	many	-	TRBJ1-1	TRBV29-1	TGCAGCGCTCGACTGGGCACTGAAGCTTTCTTT	CSARLGTEAFF
14	-	TRBD1	TRBJ2-3	TRBV9	TGTGCCAGCAGCGTGGACAGGGACACAGATACGCAGTATTTT	CASSVDRDTDTQYF
14	many	-	TRBJ2-2	TRBV11-2	TGTGCCAGCAGCTTAGATCTTGGGACCGGGGAGCTGTTTTTT	CASSLDLGTGELFF
13	many	-	TRBJ2-7	TRBV28	TGTGCCAGCAGTTTAGACAGTACCTACGAGCAGTACTTC	CASSLDSTYEQYF
13	many	-	TRBJ2-1	TRBV28	TGTGCCAGCAGTTCCGGAATGGGCAATGAGCAGTTCTTC	CASSSGMGNEQFF
14	many	-	TRBJ2-5	TRBV7-2	TGTGCCAGCCAGCCGGGACTCCTGCAAGAGACCCAGTACTTC	CASQPGLLQETQYF
17	many	TRBD2	TRBJ2-2	TRBV7-9	TGTGCCAGCACGGCCCCTGGGACTAGCGGGAACACCGGGGAGCTGTTTTTT	CASTAPGTSGNTGELFF
14	many	TRBD1	TRBJ1-2	TRBV12-3/TRBV12-4	TGTGCCAGCAGTCGATTGGACAGGGGCTATGGCTACACCTTC	CASSRLDRGYGYTF
15	many	TRBD1	TRBJ2-5	TRBV24-1	TGTGCCACCAGTGACCCAGGGGGCGGTTGGCAGACCCAGTACTTC	CATSDPGGGWQTQYF
15	many	-	TRBJ2-3	TRBV5-6	TGTGCCAGCAGCTTGGCCGGCAGGGTCACAGATACGCAGTATTTT	CASSLAGRVTDTQYF
14	many	-	TRBJ2-3	TRBV5-1	TGCGCCAGCAGCTTGGATCTAGGCTCAGATACGCAGTATTTT	CASSLDLGSDTQYF
16	many	-	TRBJ2-3	TRBV12-3/TRBV12-4	TGTGCCAGCAGTTTAGGGGACTGGACTACTCGGGATACGCAGTATTTT	CASSLGDWTTRDTQYF
14	many	TRBD2	TRBJ2-1	TRBV24-1	TGTGCCACCAGTGACCCCGGGACTAATCATGAGCAGTTCTTC	CATSDPGTNHEQFF
17	many	TRBD1	TRBJ2-2	TRBV27	TGTGCCAGCAGTTACAAATTAACAGGGGCTTACACCGGGGAGCTGTTTTTT	CASSYKLTGAYTGELFF
14	-	-	TRBJ2-5	TRBV19	TGTGCCAGTAGTGCACAGGGTTACCAAGAGACCCAGTACTTC	CASSAQGYQETQYF
16	-	-	TRBJ2-2	TRBV6-2/TRBV6-3	TGTGCCAGCAGTTACCCTACCTCGGGACTCCCTAGGGAGCTGTTTTTT	CASSYPTSGLPRELFF
17	many	-	TRBJ2-3	TRBV5-1	TGCGCCAGCAGCTTGGCTGGGGGGAACTCGTACACAGATACGCAGTATTTT	CASSLAGGNSYTDTQYF
14	many	-	TRBJ2-2	TRBV20-1	TGCAGTGCTAGAGATTGGGGGGACACCGGGGAGCTGTTTTTT	CSARDWGDTGELFF
14	few	-	TRBJ2-6	TRBV5-5	TGTGCCAGCAGGGATTTCTCTGGGGCCAACGTCCTGACTTTC	CASRDFSGANVLTF
14	few	-	TRBJ1-1	TRBV5-4	TGTGCCAGCAGCGTCGGACTGAAGAACACTGAAGCTTTCTTT	CASSVGLKNTEAFF
15	many	-	TRBJ2-1	TRBV11-2	TGTGCCAGCAGCTTAGTTTCGGCTTCCTACAATGAGCAGTTCTTC	CASSLVSASYNEQFF
16	few	TRBD1	TRBJ2-1	TRBV7-2	TGTGCCAGCAGCCCCGGACAGGGGGCCTCCTACAATGAGCAGTTCTTC	CASSPGQGASYNEQFF
15	many	-	TRBJ2-1	TRBV20-1	TGCAGTGCTAGGGGGGTAGCGGAAGCCTACAATGAGCAGTTCTTC	CSARGVAEAYNEQFF
14	many	-	TRBJ2-3	TRBV12-3/TRBV12-4	TGTGCCAGCAGTTCAAGTCCTAGCACAGATACGCAGTATTTT	CASSSSPSTDTQYF